The 21 T cell receptor beta chains below all came from one sample that was sequenced in a study of T cell repertoires in cytomegalovirus infection. In TCRdb, the reads were re-called with MiXCR into one record per CDR3 protein. The sample has about 150,000 distinct CDR3 sequences, roughly a quarter seen once. The sample consisted of PBMCs. The receptors derive from a human donor in good health (CMV status not recorded). Some clones in this sample may be carry-over from other donors' samples.

This clonotype was counted once. The rearrangement links TRBV19 to TRBJ1-2; 10 nucleotides match TRBD1. Germline V CDR1 and CDR2: LNHDA, SQIVND (reference sequence). Losses at the gene ends were 8 bases for V and 8 bases for J; bases not matched to a gene: 5. There are 12 residues in the CDR3. The CDR3 here is CASRRTGGGYTF. In nucleotides, the CDR3 is TGTGCCAGTCGGAGGACAGGGGGAGGCTACACCTTC.

This clonotype was recorded at least ten times. The chain carries TRBV7-2 and TRBJ1-2; no definite D call. Germline-derived CDR1 and CDR2 are SGHTA and FQGNSA. This CDR3 comprises 15 residues. Trimming stripped 1 base from V and 3 bases from J, with 12 bases between. The CDR3 here is CASSLEIGVHYGYTF. The CDR3 DNA reads TGTGCCAGCAGCTTAGAGATAGGCGTTCACTATGGCTACACCTTC. Full variable domain (remainder filled in from reference TRBV7-2 and TRBJ1-2): GAGVSQSPSNKVTEKGKDVELRCDPISGHTALYWYRQSLGQGLEFLIYFQGNSAPDKSGLPSDRFSAERTGGSVSTLTIQRTQQEDSAVYLCASSLEIGVHYGYTFGSGTRLTVV.

This clonotype was recorded many times. This chain links TRBV6-5 with TRBJ2-7; 7 positions agree with TRBD2. CDR3 size: 15 residues. The V gene end was trimmed by 0 bases and the J gene end by 4 bases; junction bases not matched to a gene: 6. CDR1 and CDR2 (germline): MNHEY, SVGAGI. CDR3 DNA sequence: TGTGCCAGCAGTTACTCTGGGGCGGGAGAGTACGAGCAGTACTTC. Protein product: CASSYSGAGEYEQYF.

The J gene is TRBJ2-5, the V gene TRBV7-9; 9 nucleotides align to TRBD2. CDR1 is SEHNR and CDR2 is FQNEAQ in the germline V gene (reference sequence). The CDR3 consists of 17 residues. The trim removed 2 bases at V and 3 bases at J, leaving 10 bases unmatched. In nucleotides, the CDR3 is TGTGCCAGCAGCTTAAAAACGGTTCTAGCGGGAAAAGAGACCCAGTACTTC. Translating it yields CASSLKTVLAGKETQYF.

This clonotype occurred a few times. The chain carries TRBV7-9 and TRBJ1-3, with D perhaps matching TRBD1 (6 bases). Trimming took off 5 bases at V and 4 bases at J, with 12 bases between the two ends. CDR3 length: 14 residues. The germline gives CDR1 SEHNR, CDR2 FQNEAQ (reference sequence). This CDR3 is CASSLQGTGNTIYF. The CDR3 DNA is TGTGCCAGCAGCCTACAGGGTACCGGAAACACCATATATTTT.

This clonotype was picked up a small number of times. CDR3 DNA: TGCGCCAGCAGCCACCCGAGGGGGGAACCGAACACTGAAGCTTTCTTT. It is translated as CASSHPRGEPNTEAFF. The chain employs TRBV4-1 and TRBJ1-1; the D gene is possibly TRBD1 (6 bases). Germline V lookup: CDR1 MGHRA, CDR2 YSYEKL. This CDR3 has 16 residues. Trimming shortened V by 3 bases and J by 1 base, and 15 bases separated the two germline ends.

The gene calls are TRBV12-3 or TRBV12-4 and TRBJ2-3; D is perhaps TRBD2 (7 bases). The germline V and J ends were trimmed by 1 base and 5 bases, with 16 bases remaining between them. The CDR3 has 16 residues. The chain's CDR3 is CASSLGGEGGRDTQYF. The DNA of the CDR3 is TGTGCCAGCAGTTTAGGGGGTGAGGGGGGGCGAGATACGCAGTATTTT.

This clonotype has ten or more counts. J is TRBJ1-5 and V is TRBV7-2; D is perhaps TRBD1 (5 bases). The CDR3 contains 15 residues. The germline gives CDR1 SGHTA, CDR2 FQGNSA. Trimming took 1 base from V and 0 from J, leaving 7 bases between them. The CDR3 DNA is TGTGCCAGCAGCTTAGGGGACCTTAGCAATCAGCCCCAGCATTTT. It translates to CASSLGDLSNQPQHF.

The chain has TRBV11-2 and TRBJ2-5; tentative D call: TRBD2 (6 bases). This CDR3 has 18 residues. Germline V gives CDR1 SGHAT, CDR2 FQNNGV. Between the trimmed V and J ends, which lost 3 bases and 5 bases, there was a span of 25 bases. CDR3 protein: CASSFEQCRRVSWETQYF. The CDR3 DNA is TGTGCCAGCAGCTTCGAACAGTGTAGGAGGGTCAGTTGGGAGACCCAGTACTTC. The full variable domain, completed using reference TRBV11-2 and TRBJ2-5, is EAGVAQSPRYKIIEKRQSVAFWCNPISGHATLYWYQQILGQGPKLLIQFQNNGVVDDSQLPKDRFSAERLKGVDSTLKIQPAKLEDSAVYLCASSFEQCRRVSWETQYFGPGTRLLVL.

The chain combines TRBV6-1 with TRBJ2-3; D may be TRBD2 (5 bases). This CDR3 region has 15 residues. Trimming removed 8 bases at V and 4 bases at J, with 19 bases between. Germline V gene sequence: CDR1 MNHNS, CDR2 SASEGT. The CDR3 loop reads CASPEMRGKSDTQYF. The CDR3 DNA sequence: TGTGCCAGCCCCGAAATGAGAGGGAAATCAGATACGCAGTATTTT.

In the case of this clonotype: At one boundary the junction diverges from the germline segment, which might be a read error. The CDR3 loop is CASSPTSGSGELFF. CDR3 DNA sequence: TGTGCTAGCAGCCCGACTAGCGGGAGTGGGGAGCTGTTTTTT. The rearrangement uses TRBV7-7 and TRBJ2-2, with 12 bases identical to TRBD2. The CDR3 is 14 residues long. Germline CDR1 and CDR2: SSHAT and FNYEAQ (reference sequence). The full variable domain, with the rest looked up from reference TRBV7-7 and TRBJ2-2, is GAGVSQSPRYKVTKRGQDVTLRCDPISSHATLYWYQQALGQGPEFLTYFNYEAQPDKSGLPSDRFSAERPEGSISTLTIQRTEQRDSAMYRCASSPTSGSGELFFGEGSRLTVL.

The chain is built from TRBV2 and TRBJ2-7; D gene ambiguous. The CDR3 runs to 13 residues. V was clipped by 6 bases and J by 2 bases, with 11 bases between them. From germline, CDR1 is SNHLY and CDR2 FYNNEI. The CDR3: CASSDTVAYEQYF. In DNA form, the CDR3 reads TGTGCCAGCAGCGATACAGTGGCCTACGAGCAGTACTTC.

In its sample, this clonotype was seen once. The final CDR3 position lacks the conserved phenylalanine or tryptophan, pointing to a likely read error. The V gene is TRBV6-5, the J gene TRBJ2-3, with D unclear. The CDR3 is 15 amino acids. Germline CDR1 reads MNHEY; CDR2 reads SVGAGI. V was clipped by 0 bases and J by 1 base, with 8 bases between them. In DNA form, the CDR3 reads TGTGCCAGCAGTTACTCTGTTGGCGGCACAGATACGCAGTATTAT. It is translated as CASSYSVGGTDTQYY.

This clonotype has a count of ten or more. This chain links TRBV7-2 with TRBJ1-2; D remains ambiguous. V gave up 9 bases and J gave up 0 bases, with 8 bases separating them. The germline V gene encodes CDR1 SGHTA and CDR2 FQGNSA. The CDR3 spans 12 residues. CDR3 loop: CASEEANYGYTF. As DNA, the CDR3 is TGTGCCAGTGAGGAGGCTAACTATGGCTACACCTTC.

This clonotype was seen only a few times. The chain uses TRBV7-9 and TRBJ2-3, with D perhaps given as TRBD1 or TRBD2 (5 bases each). Germline V gene data show CDR1 as SEHNR and CDR2 as FQNEAQ (reference sequence). Trimming took off 2 bases at V and 3 bases at J, with 12 bases between the two ends. This CDR3 has 15 residues. CDR3 nucleotide sequence: TGTGCCAGCAGCTTAAGGGGAGCTAAGACAGATACGCAGTATTTT. Encoded protein: CASSLRGAKTDTQYF.

This clonotype was detected a few times. J is TRBJ2-5 and V is TRBV29-1; D unresolved. The V gene's germline CDR1 is SQVTM and CDR2 ANQGSEA. V lost 0 bases to trimming and J lost 4 bases, with 9 bases between them. CDR3 length: 13 amino acids. The CDR3 region is CSVEDRHRETQYF. CDR3 nucleotides: TGCAGCGTTGAAGATCGACACAGAGAGACCCAGTACTTC.

The gene calls are TRBV28 and TRBJ1-2, with 7 bases aligning to TRBD1. Germline-derived CDR1 and CDR2 are MDHEN and SYDVKM. The length of the CDR3 is 15 residues. The trim removed 2 bases at V and 3 bases at J, leaving 6 bases unmatched. The CDR3 bases are TGTGCCAGCAGTTTAACAGGGGCCCCCTACTATGGCTACACCTTC. Its translation is CASSLTGAPYYGYTF.

This clonotype was detected many times. This chain links TRBV7-2 with TRBJ2-7; TRBD2 matches 10 bases. Germline V gene data show CDR1 as SGHTA and CDR2 as FQGNSA. V lost 4 bases, J lost 12 bases, and 6 bases stayed unmatched. CDR3 length: 12 amino acids. The CDR3 sequence: CASSSPSGSWYF. DNA for the CDR3: TGTGCCAGCAGCTCGCCTAGCGGGAGTTGGTACTTC. The whole variable domain, filled in from reference TRBV7-2 and TRBJ2-7, reads GAGVSQSPSNKVTEKGKDVELRCDPISGHTALYWYRQSLGQGLEFLIYFQGNSAPDKSGLPSDRFSAERTGGSVSTLTIQRTQQEDSAVYLCASSSPSGSWYFGPGTRLTVT.

This chain joins TRBV28 and TRBJ1-4, with D perhaps TRBD1 (6 bases). The CDR3 sequence is 15 residues long. V gave up 7 bases and J gave up 5 bases, with 17 bases separating them. The V gene's germline CDR1 is MDHEN and CDR2 SYDVKM. The chain's CDR3 is CASTPGGQPNEKLFF. DNA of the CDR3: TGTGCCAGCACCCCTGGGGGACAACCAAATGAAAAACTGTTTTTT.

This clonotype was seen once. V is TRBV20-1 and J is TRBJ2-7; 8 bases map to TRBD2. V lost 0 bases, J lost 6 bases, and 4 bases stayed unmatched. The germline V gene encodes CDR1 DFQATT and CDR2 SNEGSKA (reference sequence). CDR3 length: 13 residues. CDR3 in amino acids: CSARDRGGGEQYF. CDR3 sequence (DNA): TGCAGTGCTAGAGACCGGGGGGGGGGCGAGCAGTACTTC.

This chain uses TRBV11-2 with TRBJ1-4; maybe TRBD1 (5 bases). V was trimmed by 1 base and J by 5 bases, leaving 8 bases between them. The CDR3 is 14 amino acids. In germline, CDR1 is SGHAT, CDR2 FQNNGV. CDR3 sequence (DNA): TGTGCCAGCAGCTTAGTAGGGGAGAATGAAAAACTGTTTTTT. Translating it yields CASSLVGENEKLFF.